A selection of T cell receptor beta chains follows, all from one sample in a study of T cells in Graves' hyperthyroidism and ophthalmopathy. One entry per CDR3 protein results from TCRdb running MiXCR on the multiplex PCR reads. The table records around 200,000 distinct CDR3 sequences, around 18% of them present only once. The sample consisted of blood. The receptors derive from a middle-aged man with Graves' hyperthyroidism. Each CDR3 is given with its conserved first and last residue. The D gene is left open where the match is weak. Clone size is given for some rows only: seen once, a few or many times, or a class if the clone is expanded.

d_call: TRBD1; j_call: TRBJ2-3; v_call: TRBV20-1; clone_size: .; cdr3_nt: TGCAGTGCTGCTACAGGGGGCAGCCTGCGGGGCCACACAGATACGCAGTATTTT; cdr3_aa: CSAATGGSLRGHTDTQYF
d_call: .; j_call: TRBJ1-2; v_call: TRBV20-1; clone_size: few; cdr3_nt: TGCAGTGCTAGAGATCCCCGAAGTTCGGGGGCTCGCGGCTACACCTTC; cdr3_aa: CSARDPRSSGARGYTF
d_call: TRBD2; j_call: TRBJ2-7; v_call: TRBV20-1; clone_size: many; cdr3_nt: TGCAGTGCGGGGAGAGCGGGGTACTACGAGCAGTACTTC; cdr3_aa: CSAGRAGYYEQYF
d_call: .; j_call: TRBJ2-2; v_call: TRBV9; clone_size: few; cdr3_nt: TGTGCCAGCAGCGTAAGCACCGGGGAGCTGTTTTTT; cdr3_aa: CASSVSTGELFF
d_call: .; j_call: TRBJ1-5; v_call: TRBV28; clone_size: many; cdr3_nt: TGTGCCAGCAGTCCCCGGGACTGGGGTCAGCCCCAGCATTTT; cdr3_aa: CASSPRDWGQPQHF
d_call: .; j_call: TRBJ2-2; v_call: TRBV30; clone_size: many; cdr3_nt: TGTGCCTGGAGTGTGGATGACGGGGAGCTGTTTTTT; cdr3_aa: CAWSVDDGELFF
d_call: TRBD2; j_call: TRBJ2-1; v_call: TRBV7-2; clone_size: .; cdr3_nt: TGTGCCAGCAGCCCTACGTTAGCGGGAGGATACAATGAGCAGTTCTTC; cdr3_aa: CASSPTLAGGYNEQFF
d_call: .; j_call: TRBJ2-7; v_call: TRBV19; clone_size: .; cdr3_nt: TGTGCCAGTAGTTCAGGGGATAGGTACGAGCAGTACTTC; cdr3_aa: CASSSGDRYEQYF
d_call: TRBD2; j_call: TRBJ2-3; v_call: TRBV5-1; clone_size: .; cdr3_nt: TGCGCCAGCAGCTTGGAGGCTAGCGGTTTCAGAGATACGCAGTATTTT; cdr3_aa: CASSLEASGFRDTQYF
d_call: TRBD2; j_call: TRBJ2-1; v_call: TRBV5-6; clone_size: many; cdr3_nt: TGTGCCAGCAGCTTGGCCCGAACTTCGGGGGGTGAGCAGTTCTTC; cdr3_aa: CASSLARTSGGEQFF
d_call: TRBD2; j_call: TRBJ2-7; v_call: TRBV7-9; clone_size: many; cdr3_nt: TGTGCCAGCAGACTAACGAGGGCGGGGGGCTCCTCCTACGAGCAGTACTTC; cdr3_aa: CASRLTRAGGSSYEQYF
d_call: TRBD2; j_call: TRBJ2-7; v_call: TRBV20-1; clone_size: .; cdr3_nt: TGCAGTGCTAGAGAAGCAGCGGGAGGGATCGAGCAGTACTTC; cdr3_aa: CSAREAAGGIEQYF
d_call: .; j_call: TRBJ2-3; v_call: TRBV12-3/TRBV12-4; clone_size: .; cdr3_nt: TGTGCCAGCAGTTTAGCGCACAGTGGCACGCAGTATTTT; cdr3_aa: CASSLAHSGTQYF
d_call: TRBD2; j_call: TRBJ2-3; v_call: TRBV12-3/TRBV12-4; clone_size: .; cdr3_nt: TGTGCCAGCAGCCCAACAGGGGCGGGGGGGCAAGATACGCAGTATTTT; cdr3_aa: CASSPTGAGGQDTQYF
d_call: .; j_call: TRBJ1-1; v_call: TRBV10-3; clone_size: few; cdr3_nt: TGTGCCATCAGTGAACAGGGTGGTGGCACTGAAGCTTTCTTT; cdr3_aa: CAISEQGGGTEAFF
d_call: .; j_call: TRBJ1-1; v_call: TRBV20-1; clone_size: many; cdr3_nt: TGCAGTGCTAGAGGACAGAGCTTAATAGAAGCTTTCTTT; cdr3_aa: CSARGQSLIEAFF
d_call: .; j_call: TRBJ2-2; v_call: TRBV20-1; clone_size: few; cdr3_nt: TGCAGTGCCGAGGGGGGGGCCCCGTGGAACACCGGGGAGCTGTTTTTT; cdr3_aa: CSAEGGAPWNTGELFF
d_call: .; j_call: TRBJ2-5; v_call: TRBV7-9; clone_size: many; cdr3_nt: TGTGCCAGCAGCCTAGACCGGATGGGCGAGACCCAGTACTTC; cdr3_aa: CASSLDRMGETQYF
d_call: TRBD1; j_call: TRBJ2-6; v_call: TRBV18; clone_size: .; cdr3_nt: TGTGCCAGCTCTACACGGGACAGTAGGAACGTCCTGACTTTC; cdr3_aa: CASSTRDSRNVLTF
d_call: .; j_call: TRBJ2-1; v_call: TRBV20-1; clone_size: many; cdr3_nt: TGCAGTGCTAGAGATATGGGTTCCAATGAGCAGTTCTTC; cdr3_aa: CSARDMGSNEQFF
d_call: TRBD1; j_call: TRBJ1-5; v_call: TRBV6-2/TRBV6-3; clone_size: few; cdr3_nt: TGTGCCAGCAGTGCCGGGGCAGGGGGTAGCAATCAGCCCCAGCATTTT; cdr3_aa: CASSAGAGGSNQPQHF
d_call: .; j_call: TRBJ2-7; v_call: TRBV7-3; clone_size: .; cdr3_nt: TGTGCCAGCACGGTGGACGAGCAGTACTTC; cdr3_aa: CASTVDEQYF
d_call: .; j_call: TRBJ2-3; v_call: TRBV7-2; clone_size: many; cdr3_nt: TGTGCCAGCAGCTTACAGGGGCTCACAGATACGCAGTATTTT; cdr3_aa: CASSLQGLTDTQYF
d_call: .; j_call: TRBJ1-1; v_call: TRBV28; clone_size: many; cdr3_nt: TGTGCCAGCAGTTTAAGGAACACTGAAGCTTTCTTT; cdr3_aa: CASSLRNTEAFF
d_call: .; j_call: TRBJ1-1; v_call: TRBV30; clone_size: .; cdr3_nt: TGTGCCTGGAGGTTGCAATCGGGGCGAGGGAGCACTGAAGCTTTCTTT; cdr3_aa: CAWRLQSGRGSTEAFF
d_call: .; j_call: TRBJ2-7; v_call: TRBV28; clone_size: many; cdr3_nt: TGTGCCAGTCATCAGGGCTACGAGCAGTACTTC; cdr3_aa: CASHQGYEQYF
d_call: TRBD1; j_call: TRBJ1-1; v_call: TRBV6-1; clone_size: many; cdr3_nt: TGTGCCAGCACCCCTACAGGGGGCGGCACTGAAGCTTTCTTT; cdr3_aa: CASTPTGGGTEAFF
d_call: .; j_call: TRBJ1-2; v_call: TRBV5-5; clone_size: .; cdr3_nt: TGTGCCAGCAGCCCGGCTGGGGGAACCCATGGCTACACCTTC; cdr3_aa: CASSPAGGTHGYTF
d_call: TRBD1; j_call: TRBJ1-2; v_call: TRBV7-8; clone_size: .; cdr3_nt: TGTGCCAGCAGCTCTGAGGCCGGGACAGGGCTTAGCTATGGCTACACCTTC; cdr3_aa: CASSSEAGTGLSYGYTF
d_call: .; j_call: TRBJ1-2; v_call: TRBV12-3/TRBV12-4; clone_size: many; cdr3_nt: TGTGCCAGCAGTTTTGAGGGTCTTCATGGCTACACCTTC; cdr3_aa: CASSFEGLHGYTF
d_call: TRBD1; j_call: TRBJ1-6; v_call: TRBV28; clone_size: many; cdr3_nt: TGTGCCAGCAGTTTTGGGGACAGGGTAGGGTCACCCCTCCACTTT; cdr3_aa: CASSFGDRVGSPLHF
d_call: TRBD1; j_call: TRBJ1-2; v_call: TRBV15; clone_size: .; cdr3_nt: TGTGCCACCAGCAGAGATCCCCGGACAGGGGAGTTCTATGGCTACACCTTC; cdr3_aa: CATSRDPRTGEFYGYTF
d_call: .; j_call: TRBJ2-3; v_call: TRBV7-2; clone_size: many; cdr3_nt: TGTGCCAGCAGCCCATTCACAGATACGCAGTATTTT; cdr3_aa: CASSPFTDTQYF
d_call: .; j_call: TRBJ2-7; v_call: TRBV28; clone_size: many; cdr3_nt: TGTGCCAGCAGTTTTTTAGGACTCCTCAGCTCCTACGAGCAGTACTTC; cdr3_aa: CASSFLGLLSSYEQYF
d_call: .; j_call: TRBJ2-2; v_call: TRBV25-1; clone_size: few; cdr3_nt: TGTGCCAGCAGTCAACAGGGATTGGGCACCGGGGAGCTGTTTTTT; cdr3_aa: CASSQQGLGTGELFF
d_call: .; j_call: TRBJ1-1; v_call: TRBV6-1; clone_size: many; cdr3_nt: TGTGCCAGCAGTTACCGGGGGATCACTGAAGCTTTCTTT; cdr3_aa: CASSYRGITEAFF
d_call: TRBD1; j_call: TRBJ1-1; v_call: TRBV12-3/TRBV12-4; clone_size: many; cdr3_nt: TGTGCCAGCAGTCAGGGGGGCTTTCGGATGAACACTGAAGCTTTCTTT; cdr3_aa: CASSQGGFRMNTEAFF
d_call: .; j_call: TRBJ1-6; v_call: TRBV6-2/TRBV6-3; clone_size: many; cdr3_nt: TGTGCCAGCAGACACCTCTCCTATAATTCACCCCTCCACTTT; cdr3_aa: CASRHLSYNSPLHF